Shown below are 26 T cell receptor beta chains from a single sample sequenced in a study of blood T cell repertoires in COVID-19. Repertoires were generated with immunoSEQ multiplex PCR, while TCRdb's copy carries only in-frame clones and drops some. Here the sample spans roughly 150,000 clones, about 90% being singletons. The sequencing input was PBMCs or T cells enriched from blood (not recorded which). The receptors here all came from a woman in her thirties or forties who had been exposed to COVID-19.

The chain couples TRBV7-9 to TRBJ2-7; a possible D gene is TRBD2 (7 bases). The V gene lost 5 bases and the J gene lost 4 bases, with 15 bases spanning the gap. Germline-derived CDR1 and CDR2 are SEHNR and FQNEAQ (reference sequence). CDR3 length: 14 amino acids. CDR3 region: CASSPIGGAYEQYF. The CDR3 nucleotides are TGTGCCAGCAGCCCCATAGGGGGGGCATACGAGCAGTACTTC.

V gene TRBV5-4 combines with J gene TRBJ2-5; 9 bases match TRBD1. CDR1 is SGHNT and CDR2 is YYREEE in the germline V gene (reference sequence). This CDR3 contains 15 residues. With 0 bases clipped from V and 5 bases from J, the junction kept 5 bases outside the gene matches. CDR3: CASSLGQGVTETQYF. The CDR3 DNA follows: TGTGCCAGCAGCTTGGGACAGGGGGTAACTGAGACCCAGTACTTC. Full variable domain (outside the CDR3, taken from reference TRBV5-4 and TRBJ2-5): ETGVTQSPTHLIKTRGQQVTLRCSSQSGHNTVSWYQQALGQGPQFIFQYYREEENGRGNFPPRFSGLQFPNYSSELNVNALELDDSALYLCASSLGQGVTETQYFGPGTRLLVL.

J is TRBJ2-1 and V is TRBV7-2, with 9 bases matching TRBD2. Germline-derived CDR1 and CDR2 are SGHTA and FQGNSA. CDR3 length equals 16 residues. V shed 5 bases and J 2 bases; nucleotides not matched to a gene: 7. Here the CDR3 DNA reads TGTGCCAGCAGCCCGGGACTAGCAGGGCCCTACAATGAGCAGTTCTTC. Amino acid sequence: CASSPGLAGPYNEQFF.

The chain couples TRBV5-4 to TRBJ1-4, with a tentative D call TRBD1 (6 bases). V was trimmed by 2 bases and J by 1 base, leaving 6 bases between them. The CDR3 contains 14 residues. CDR1 and CDR2 from the germline V gene are SGHNT and YYREEE (reference sequence). The CDR3 coding sequence is TGTGCCAGCAGCTTAGGGGGAACTAATGAAAAACTGTTTTTT. It codes for CASSLGGTNEKLFF.

The chain couples TRBV6-5 to TRBJ2-1, with a tentative D call TRBD1 (6 bases). The CDR3 is made up of 15 amino acids. Trimming shortened V by 3 bases and J by 7 bases, and 16 bases separated the two germline ends. Germline-derived CDR1 and CDR2 are MNHEY and SVGAGI. This chain's CDR3 is CASSYFAGTNNEQFF. The CDR3 nucleotides read TGTGCCAGCAGTTATTTCGCCGGGACAAATAATGAGCAGTTCTTC.

The chain has TRBV5-1 and TRBJ2-1; D perhaps matches TRBD1 (6 bases). Germline V CDR1 and CDR2: SGHRS, YFSETQ. The V and J ends lost 0 bases and 8 bases respectively, with 12 bases between them. The CDR3 extends over 14 amino acids. The DNA for the CDR3 is TGCGCCAGCAGCTTGGCCCAGGGGCGGGATGAGCAGTTCTTC. Its translation is CASSLAQGRDEQFF.

This chain connects TRBV5-1 to TRBJ1-1, with 11 bases identical to TRBD1. Germline trimming cut 4 bases from V and 4 bases from J; bases unmatched to any gene: 3. CDR3 length equals 14 residues. Germline CDR1 SGHRS, CDR2 YFSETQ. The chain's CDR3 is CASSPGTGGTEAFF. The DNA for the CDR3 is TGCGCCAGCAGCCCTGGGACAGGGGGCACTGAAGCTTTCTTT.

V is TRBV6-1 and J is TRBJ1-6, with TRBD1 matching over 8 bases. This CDR3 spans 14 amino acids. CDR1 is MNHNS, CDR2 SASEGT, per germline. Germline trimming cut 3 bases from V and 8 bases from J; bases unmatched to any gene: 3. The CDR3 is CASSDGQGHSPLHF. The DNA for the CDR3 is TGTGCCAGCAGTGACGGACAGGGACATTCACCCCTCCACTTT.

This chain links TRBV5-4 with TRBJ1-1; D call uncertain. In germline, CDR1 is SGHNT, CDR2 YYREEE (reference sequence). V lost 0 bases to trimming and J lost 7 bases, with 10 bases between them. The CDR3 runs to 13 residues. The CDR3 coding sequence is TGTGCCAGCAGCTTGGGTCGGAGCGGTGAAGCTTTCTTT. The encoded protein is CASSLGRSGEAFF.

This rearrangement joins TRBV7-8 to TRBJ2-6, with D possibly being TRBD2 (6 bases). The germline V and J ends were trimmed by 0 bases and 0 bases, with 18 bases remaining between them. CDR1 is SGHVS, CDR2 FQNEAQ, per germline. The CDR3 is 20 amino acids. CDR3 sequence reads: CASSLALPGLISSGANVLTF. The CDR3 DNA is TGTGCCAGCAGCTTAGCTTTACCGGGACTTATAAGCTCTGGGGCCAACGTCCTGACTTTC. The full variable domain, rest sourced from reference TRBV7-8 and TRBJ2-6, is GAGVSQSPRYKVAKRGQDVALRCDPISGHVSLFWYQQALGQGPEFLTYFQNEAQLDKSGLPSDRFFAERPEGSVSTLKIQRTQQEDSAVYLCASSLALPGLISSGANVLTFGAGSRLTVL.

The gene calls are TRBV5-1 and TRBJ2-5, with D uncertain. V was pared by 3 bases and J by 5 bases, with 8 bases between. Germline lookup yields CDR1 SGHRS and CDR2 YFSETQ. The CDR3 sequence is 12 residues long. CDR3 DNA sequence: TGCGCCAGCAGCTCTCAGTGGGAGACCCAGTACTTC. Amino acids: CASSSQWETQYF. Variable domain in full (rest from reference TRBV5-1 and TRBJ2-5): KAGVTQTPRYLIKTRGQQVTLSCSPISGHRSVSWYQQTPGQGLQFLFEYFSETQRNKGNFPGRFSGRQFSNSRSEMNVSTLELGDSALYLCASSSQWETQYFGPGTRLLVL.

Only one count was recorded for this clone. The chain is built from TRBV5-1 and TRBJ1-5; D ambiguous. The V gene lost 0 bases and the J gene lost 6 bases, with 13 bases spanning the gap. CDR1 SGHRS and CDR2 YFSETQ come from the germline V gene. The CDR3 covers 15 residues. CDR3 region: CASSLDSPISQPQHF. CDR3 sequence (DNA): TGCGCCAGCAGCTTGGACTCCCCAATTTCTCAGCCCCAGCATTTT.

This chain joins TRBV19 and TRBJ1-3; 12 nucleotides match TRBD1. J gave up 7 bases and V 3 bases, and 7 bases lay outside the gene matches. Germline assignment: CDR1 LNHDA and CDR2 SQIVND (reference sequence). This CDR3 is built from 16 residues. The CDR3 here is CASSIRRDRGRNTIYF. The CDR3 nucleotides read TGTGCCAGTAGTATCCGCCGGGACAGGGGGCGGAACACCATATATTTT.

The genes are TRBV4-1 and TRBJ1-3, with D hard to call. CDR1 is MGHRA and CDR2 is YSYEKL in the germline V gene. There are 16 residues in the CDR3. Trimming cost V 8 bases and J 0 bases, with 17 bases left between them. The CDR3, as DNA: TGCGCCAGCGGGCCAGGCTCAGTCCGCTCTGGAAACACCATATATTTT. Translating it yields CASGPGSVRSGNTIYF.

The CDR3 here is CASSGATGNNSPLHF. DNA of the CDR3: TGTGCCAGCAGTGGGGCGACAGGAAATAATTCACCCCTCCACTTT. V usage is TRBV27 and J usage is TRBJ1-6; D might be TRBD1 (6 bases). Germline V gene sequence: CDR1 MNHEY, CDR2 SMNVEV (reference sequence). This CDR3 region has 15 residues. V was shortened by 5 bases and J by 5 bases, with 13 bases between the two germline ends.

The chain employs TRBV5-6 and TRBJ2-2; TRBD2 agrees at 7 bases. The CDR3 is 13 residues long. V was clipped by 4 bases and J by 5 bases; unmatched bases: 2. Germline V lookup: CDR1 SGHDT, CDR2 YYEEEE. The CDR3 DNA is TGTGCCAGCAGCCCGGGGGGAACCGGGGAGCTGTTTTTT. This gives the protein CASSPGGTGELFF.

The chain links TRBV19 to TRBJ2-1, with TRBD2 identical over 8 bases. With V trimmed by 10 bases and J by 5 bases, 10 bases remained unmatched. CDR1 and CDR2 (germline): LNHDA, SQIVND (reference sequence). CDR3 length: 14 amino acids. CDR3 loop: CATNFGTRDNEQFF. The CDR3 DNA reads as TGTGCCACCAATTTTGGGACTAGGGACAATGAGCAGTTCTTC.

This clone was detected once. The gene calls are TRBV20-1 and TRBJ2-2, with D uncertain. Germline V gene lookup returns CDR1 DFQATT and CDR2 SNEGSKA (reference sequence). The germline V and J ends were trimmed by 5 bases and 5 bases, with 6 bases remaining between them. The CDR3 runs 11 residues. The CDR3 DNA is TGCAGTGCTTATCGTACCGGGGAGCTGTTTTTT. As protein: CSAYRTGELFF.

Worth noting for this clone: The junction shows a germline mismatch at one end, possibly a read error. The CDR3 DNA is TGCAGCGTGGAAGAGGGAGCGGGCACAGATACGCAGTATTTT. This sequence encodes CSVEEGAGTDTQYF. This chain connects TRBV29-1 to TRBJ2-3, with D maybe TRBD2 (5 bases). The CDR3 length is 14 residues. The germline V gene has CDR1 SQVTM and CDR2 ANQGSEA.

The rearrangement joins TRBV28 to TRBJ2-5, with 9 bases identical to TRBD1. V was pared by 7 bases and J by 5 bases, with 11 bases of the junction left unmatched. The germline V gene has CDR1 MDHEN and CDR2 SYDVKM. The CDR3 totals 15 residues. The CDR3 protein is CASIRGQGIYETQYF. In DNA, the CDR3 is TGTGCCAGCATCCGCGGACAGGGGATTTACGAGACCCAGTACTTC.

V is TRBV7-2 and J is TRBJ2-6; D is unclear. The V gene lost 5 bases and the J gene lost 0 bases, with 8 bases spanning the gap. Germline CDR1 and CDR2: SGHTA and FQGNSA. There are 15 residues in the CDR3. The DNA of the CDR3 is TGTGCCAGCAGCCCCCGACTCTCTGGGGCCAACGTCCTGACTTTC. Protein sequence: CASSPRLSGANVLTF.

V gene TRBV18 combines with J gene TRBJ1-3; D is undetermined. Looked up from germline, CDR1 is KGHSH and CDR2 is LQKENI. This CDR3 is 16 amino acids long. The V end was cut by 2 bases, the J end by 0 bases, with 11 bases between. The CDR3 DNA sequence: TGTGCCAGCTCACCATCGCAGTCATCCTCTGGAAACACCATATATTTT. Residues: CASSPSQSSSGNTIYF.

The chain has TRBV11-2 and TRBJ1-1, with D hard to call. Germline-derived CDR1 and CDR2 are SGHAT and FQNNGV. The CDR3 is 14 residues long. Trimming took 1 base from V and 4 from J, leaving 10 bases between them. The CDR3 DNA is TGTGCCAGCAGCTTAGTTATTTCGCGCACTGAAGCTTTCTTT. Its protein product is CASSLVISRTEAFF.

The chain recombines TRBV5-4 with TRBJ2-7; 7 nucleotides agree with TRBD1. V trimming: 0 bases; J trimming: 6 bases; junction bases outside the gene matches: 3. Germline-derived CDR1 and CDR2 are SGHNT and YYREEE (reference sequence). This CDR3 region has 13 residues. In DNA, the CDR3 is TGTGCCAGCAGCTTGGGACAGGGTTCCGAGCAGTACTTC. This sequence encodes CASSLGQGSEQYF.

J is TRBJ2-7 and V is TRBV11-2; 8 bases align to TRBD1. This CDR3 contains 12 residues. The ends lost 4 bases at V and 6 bases at J; junction bases unmatched: 2. The germline CDR1 and CDR2 sequences are SGHAT and FQNNGV. The CDR3 sequence is CASSWTGFEQYF. As DNA, the CDR3 is TGTGCCAGCAGCTGGACAGGGTTCGAGCAGTACTTC.

This clone was seen once. The chain is built from TRBV21-1 and TRBJ2-3; the table's D call of TRBD2 was not tested on the DNA. TRBV21-1 is marked as a pseudogene. The CDR3 has 17 amino acids. The CDR3 sequence: CASSKTSGSSDGDTQYF. CDR3 DNA: TGTGCCAGCAGCAAGACTAGCGGGAGCTCGGATGGAGATACGCAGTATTTT.